The 31 T cell receptor beta chains below were found in one sample sequenced in a study of blood T cell repertoires in COVID-19. Sequencing was performed with immunoSEQ multiplex PCR; in TCRdb, only in-frame clones are kept and a portion is missing. The table records some 200,000 clones, about 85% of them present only once. The sequenced sample consisted of peripheral blood. The receptors stem from a young woman who had recovered from COVID-19.

This clone was seen only once. The gene calls are TRBV5-6 and TRBJ1-6; no reliable D call. Trimming took off 1 base at V and 5 bases at J, with 10 bases between the two ends. The CDR3 spans 15 residues. Germline assignment: CDR1 SGHDT and CDR2 YYEEEE. CDR3 sequence (DNA): TGTGCCAGCAGCTTGCTAGAGCTAAATAATTCACCCCTCCACTTT. It yields the protein CASSLLELNNSPLHF. The whole variable domain, filled in from reference TRBV5-6 and TRBJ1-6, reads DAGVTQSPTHLIKTRGQQVTLRCSPKSGHDTVSWYQQALGQGPQFIFQYYEEEERQRGNFPDRFSGHQFPNYSSELNVNALLLGDSALYLCASSLLELNNSPLHFGNGTRLTVT.

V and J are TRBV19 and TRBJ2-2, with D possibly matching TRBD2 (5 bases). The CDR3 loop spans 17 amino acids. Trimming removed 5 bases from V and 4 bases from J, with 20 bases in between. Germline values: CDR1 LNHDA, CDR2 SQIVND (reference sequence). The CDR3 DNA follows: TGTGCCAGTAGTCGTATGGGAAATACTAGAGCCACCGGGGAGCTGTTTTTT. It encodes CASSRMGNTRATGELFF.

The rearrangement joins TRBV18 to TRBJ1-2; TRBD1 matches at 8 bases. The CDR3 totals 15 residues. CDR1 and CDR2 (germline): KGHSH, LQKENI. The V and J ends lost 3 bases and 4 bases, in that order; junction bases with no gene match: 7. CDR3 loop: CASSPSATGAYGYTF. CDR3 in DNA: TGTGCCAGCTCACCCTCCGCGACAGGGGCCTATGGCTACACCTTC.

The gene calls are TRBV30 and TRBJ1-5; 8 bases line up with TRBD1. CDR3 length: 15 amino acids. Germline trimming cut 3 bases from V and 2 bases from J; bases unmatched to any gene: 6. Germline assignment: CDR1 GTSNPN and CDR2 SVGIG (reference sequence). The CDR3: CAWRAGGAGNQPQHF. In nucleotides, the CDR3 is TGTGCCTGGAGAGCAGGGGGCGCGGGCAATCAGCCCCAGCATTTT.

The chain uses TRBV5-1 and TRBJ2-1, with D tentatively TRBD2 (6 bases). The CDR3 sequence is 14 residues long. Germline lookup yields CDR1 SGHRS and CDR2 YFSETQ. V was trimmed by 0 bases and J by 7 bases, leaving 11 bases between them. This chain's CDR3 is CASSLAEGINEQFF. The CDR3 DNA reads TGCGCCAGCAGCTTGGCGGAGGGAATTAATGAGCAGTTCTTC.

The gene calls are TRBV15 and TRBJ1-2; no clear D gene. The CDR3 runs to 14 residues. CDR1 is LNHNV and CDR2 is YYDKDF in the germline V gene (reference sequence). V was cut by 1 base and J by 3 bases, with 9 bases left in between. CDR3 sequence reads: CATSRVGEDYGYTF. CDR3 in DNA: TGTGCCACCAGCAGAGTTGGGGAGGACTATGGCTACACCTTC.

CDR3 residues: CASSSLQGGTGELFF. The CDR3 DNA reads TGTGCCAGCAGCTCATTACAGGGCGGCACCGGGGAGCTGTTTTTT. The chain combines TRBV13 with TRBJ2-2, with D perhaps TRBD1 (6 bases). The germline V gene encodes CDR1 PRHDT and CDR2 FYEKMQ (reference sequence). The CDR3 runs to 15 residues. Trimming took 4 bases from V and 4 from J, leaving 13 bases between them.

This chain connects TRBV7-9 to TRBJ2-5; D ambiguous. This CDR3 is 15 amino acids long. The germline CDR1 and CDR2 sequences are SEHNR and FQNEAQ (reference sequence). The germline V and J ends were trimmed by 5 bases and 4 bases, with 17 bases remaining between them. The CDR3 DNA follows: TGTGCCAGCAGCCCCTCGGAGCTTACCAGAGAGACCCAGTACTTC. Protein: CASSPSELTRETQYF.

The V call is TRBV19, the J call TRBJ2-7, with a possible D match to TRBD2 (6 bases). V was shortened by 5 bases and J by 0 bases, with 17 bases between the two germline ends. Germline CDR1 and CDR2: LNHDA and SQIVND (reference sequence). This CDR3 is built from 16 residues. CDR3 bases: TGTGCCAGTAGTCATTTCCTAGCGCGCGACTCCTACGAGCAGTACTTC. It translates to CASSHFLARDSYEQYF.

This rearrangement joins TRBV28 to TRBJ1-2; 10 nucleotides match TRBD1. Germline loops: CDR1 MDHEN, CDR2 SYDVKM. The CDR3 has 15 residues. After removal of 6 bases from V and 7 bases from J, the junction contained 11 bases not matched to a gene. In DNA form, the CDR3 reads TGTGCCAGCAGGGCCCAGGGACAGGGGAGAGGTGGCTACACCTTC. This encodes CASRAQGQGRGGYTF.

V usage is TRBV2 and J usage is TRBJ2-3, with TRBD1 as a possible D gene (5 bases). This CDR3 contains 13 residues. Between the trimmed V and J ends, which lost 2 bases and 4 bases, there was a span of 7 bases. Germline CDR1 reads SNHLY; CDR2 reads FYNNEI. CDR3: CASSEWGPDTQYF. CDR3 nucleotide sequence: TGTGCCAGCAGTGAATGGGGCCCAGATACGCAGTATTTT.

The gene calls are TRBV18 and TRBJ2-1, with a possible D match to TRBD1 (6 bases). Germline CDR1 reads KGHSH; CDR2 reads LQKENI. V lost 0 bases and J lost 5, with 11 bases in between. This CDR3 has 15 amino acids. CDR3 bases: TGTGCCAGCTCACCACCGACTGGGACACACAATGAGCAGTTCTTC. Amino acids: CASSPPTGTHNEQFF.

This chain connects TRBV28 to TRBJ2-1; 7 nucleotides align to TRBD2. With 2 bases clipped from V and 7 bases from J, the junction kept 11 bases outside the gene matches. Germline CDR1 is MDHEN and CDR2 is SYDVKM. The length of the CDR3 is 16 residues. In DNA, the CDR3 is TGTGCCAGCAGTTTAACGGCCGGCGGGAGTGGAAATGAGCAGTTCTTC. This gives the protein CASSLTAGGSGNEQFF.

V and J are TRBV4-3 and TRBJ2-7; a possible D gene is TRBD1 (7 bases). The CDR3 length is 15 residues. The V gene lost 0 bases and the J gene lost 6 bases, with 15 bases spanning the gap. Germline CDR1 is LGHNA and CDR2 is YSLEER. Here the CDR3 DNA reads TGCGCCAGCAGCCAAGAGGCAGCAGGGGGGTCCGAGCAGTACTTC. This sequence encodes CASSQEAAGGSEQYF.

This chain connects TRBV6-5 to TRBJ1-3, with TRBD1 as a possible D gene (5 bases). Trimming removed 0 bases at V and 0 bases at J, with 6 bases between. The length of the CDR3 is 15 residues. The germline V gene has CDR1 MNHEY and CDR2 SVGAGI. The CDR3 spells CASSYSGPSGNTIYF. CDR3 nucleotide sequence: TGTGCCAGCAGTTACTCGGGGCCCTCTGGAAACACCATATATTTT.

CDR3 loop: CASSLNRGPNTGELFF. For the CDR3, the DNA is TGCGCCAGCAGCTTGAACAGGGGGCCGAACACCGGGGAGCTGTTTTTT. The chain couples TRBV5-1 to TRBJ2-2, with 9 bases fitting TRBD1. V was clipped by 1 base and J by 0 bases; unmatched bases: 1. The CDR3 runs 16 residues. Germline CDR1 and CDR2: SGHRS and YFSETQ.

The J gene is TRBJ2-7, the V gene TRBV2; the match to TRBD1 covers 10 bases. The CDR3 extends over 15 amino acids. Trimming took 3 bases from V and 4 from J; bases not matched to a gene: 6. CDR1 is SNHLY, CDR2 FYNNEI, per germline. CDR3 sequence (DNA): TGTGCCAGCAGTGAGGGGGGACAGGGGATATACGAGCAGTACTTC. Its protein product is CASSEGGQGIYEQYF.

This clone was seen once. The V and J genes are TRBV18 and TRBJ2-1; the match to TRBD2 covers 9 bases. CDR1 and CDR2 (germline): KGHSH, LQKENI. V lost 1 base and J lost 5; bases outside the gene matches: 3. The CDR3 length is 15 residues. The CDR3 loop reads CASSPRGRADNEQFF. CDR3 DNA: TGTGCCAGCTCACCACGCGGGAGGGCCGACAATGAGCAGTTCTTC.

The chain couples TRBV28 to TRBJ1-1, with D possibly TRBD1 on 5 matching bases. The CDR3 is made up of 16 amino acids. The germline CDR1 and CDR2 sequences are MDHEN and SYDVKM. V lost 4 bases and J 6 bases, leaving 21 bases between the germline ends. DNA of the CDR3: TGTGCCAGCAGTTCCCCTCGGGTTAGGGGATGGGCTGAAGCTTTCTTT. This codes for CASSSPRVRGWAEAFF.

CDR3 nucleotide sequence: TGTGCCAGCAGTTACTCGACGGGACAGGGAAGGCATGGCTACACCTTC. Translated, it gives CASSYSTGQGRHGYTF. V is TRBV6-5 and J is TRBJ1-2; 9 bases map to TRBD1. Germline V CDR1 and CDR2: MNHEY, SVGAGI. This CDR3 spans 16 amino acids. V shed 0 bases and J 6 bases; nucleotides not matched to a gene: 8.

A single count supports this clone. The chain employs TRBV14 and TRBJ2-7, with a tentative D call TRBD1 (6 bases). Germline V lookup: CDR1 SGHDN, CDR2 FVKESK. Trimming pared 3 bases from V and 3 bases from J, leaving 15 bases between. The CDR3 is made up of 15 amino acids. The CDR3 DNA is TGTGCCAGCAGCCATGCTAAGACAGGCATCTACGAGCAGTACTTC. Translated, it gives CASSHAKTGIYEQYF. The full variable domain, completed using reference TRBV14 and TRBJ2-7, is EAGVTQFPSHSVIEKGQTVTLRCDPISGHDNLYWYRRVMGKEIKFLLHFVKESKQDESGMPNNRFLAERTGGTYSTLKVQPAELEDSGVYFCASSHAKTGIYEQYFGPGTRLTVT.

The genes are TRBV28 and TRBJ1-6, with 7 bases that match TRBD1. Germline CDR1 is MDHEN and CDR2 is SYDVKM. J lost 6 bases, V lost 3 bases, and 5 bases had no gene match. This CDR3 is built from 15 residues. CDR3 region: CASSFGQGGNSPLHF. Written as DNA, the CDR3 is TGTGCCAGCAGTTTCGGGCAGGGGGGTAATTCACCCCTCCACTTT.

V and J are TRBV6-5 and TRBJ2-1; unclear D gene. CDR3 length: 13 amino acids. Per germline, CDR1 MNHEY and CDR2 SVGAGI. V was cut by 6 bases and J by 9 bases, with 15 bases left in between. CDR3 in DNA: TGTGCCAGCAGGCCCGCAGGAACGCGTGAGCAGTTCTTC. Translation gives CASRPAGTREQFF.

The chain uses TRBV7-7 and TRBJ2-2, with D possibly matching TRBD2 (6 bases). CDR1 and CDR2 (germline): SSHAT, FNYEAQ (reference sequence). The CDR3 extends over 15 amino acids. V shed 2 bases and J shed 4 bases, with 11 bases lying between them. The CDR3 protein is CASSLTLAPTGELFF. The CDR3 DNA sequence: TGTGCCAGCAGCTTAACGCTAGCGCCCACCGGGGAGCTGTTTTTT. Full variable domain (missing parts from reference TRBV7-7 and TRBJ2-2): GAGVSQSPRYKVTKRGQDVTLRCDPISSHATLYWYQQALGQGPEFLTYFNYEAQPDKSGLPSDRFSAERPEGSISTLTIQRTEQRDSAMYRCASSLTLAPTGELFFGEGSRLTVL.

The V and J genes are TRBV6-5 and TRBJ1-2; 7 bases are shared with TRBD1. Germline V gene data show CDR1 as MNHEY and CDR2 as SVGAGI. CDR3 length equals 16 residues. Trimming removed 2 bases from V and 5 bases from J; junction bases left unmatched: 11. The DNA for the CDR3 is TGTGCCAGCAGTTACAGTACCGGACGGGACAGATATGGCTACACCTTC. It translates to CASSYSTGRDRYGYTF.

This chain links TRBV9 with TRBJ1-2; D unresolved. V lost 0 bases, J lost 2 bases, and 11 bases lay in between. Germline lookup yields CDR1 SGDLS and CDR2 YYNGEE. The CDR3 extends over 15 amino acids. CDR3 in amino acids: CASSVALSTNYGYTF. In DNA, the CDR3 is TGTGCCAGCAGCGTAGCCCTCTCAACAAACTATGGCTACACCTTC. Full variable domain (outside the CDR3, taken from reference TRBV9 and TRBJ1-2): DSGVTQTPKHLITATGQRVTLRCSPRSGDLSVYWYQQSLDQGLQFLIQYYNGEERAKGNILERFSAQQFPDLHSELNLSSLELGDSALYFCASSVALSTNYGYTFGSGTRLTVV.

This clone came up a few times. The chain links TRBV4-2 to TRBJ2-1; TRBD2 agrees at 8 bases. This CDR3 has 17 residues. V shed 0 bases and J 4 bases; nucleotides not matched to a gene: 8. Germline CDR1 reads LGHNA; CDR2 reads YNFKEQ. CDR3 amino acids: CASSQDFVAGLYNEQFF. CDR3 bases: TGTGCCAGCAGCCAAGATTTCGTAGCGGGACTATACAATGAGCAGTTCTTC.

This chain joins TRBV18 and TRBJ2-5; TRBD2 matches 11 bases. The CDR3 totals 15 residues. With V trimmed by 1 base and J by 5 bases, 3 bases remained unmatched. Germline assignment: CDR1 KGHSH and CDR2 LQKENI. The CDR3 here is CASSPLAGGPETQYF. The DNA of the CDR3 is TGTGCCAGCTCACCACTAGCGGGAGGGCCGGAGACCCAGTACTTC.

This clone was observed once. The rearrangement links TRBV7-3 to TRBJ2-3, with D maybe TRBD2 (6 bases). This CDR3 has 14 residues. The V end was cut by 4 bases, the J end by 2 bases, with 10 bases between. Germline CDR1 reads SGHTA; CDR2 reads FQGTGA. This CDR3 is CASSYSGYTDTQYF. The CDR3 DNA follows: TGTGCCAGCAGCTATAGCGGCTACACAGATACGCAGTATTTT. The full variable domain, completed using reference TRBV7-3 and TRBJ2-3, is GAGVSQTPSNKVTEKGKYVELRCDPISGHTALYWYRQSLGQGPEFLIYFQGTGAADDSGLPNDRFFAVRPEGSVSTLKIQRTERGDSAVYLCASSYSGYTDTQYFGPGTRLTVL.

This clone was detected a few times. V and J are TRBV9 and TRBJ2-7; 11 bases are a match to TRBD2. Germline-derived CDR1 and CDR2 are SGDLS and YYNGEE. CDR3 length equals 14 residues. J was trimmed by 2 bases and V by 2 bases; bases with no gene match: 0. CDR3 DNA: TGTGCCAGCAGCGTGGGACTAGCGGCCTACGAGCAGTACTTC. It is translated as CASSVGLAAYEQYF.

J is TRBJ2-7 and V is TRBV6-2 or TRBV6-3; tentatively, D is TRBD2 (5 bases). From germline, CDR1 is MNHEY and CDR2 SVGEGT. The CDR3 loop spans 15 amino acids. The V gene lost 2 bases and the J gene lost 2 bases, with 13 bases spanning the gap. The CDR3 DNA is TGTGCCAGCAGTTACCCCTATACTAGGGCCTACGAGCAGTACTTC. Translated, it gives CASSYPYTRAYEQYF.